Listed below are T cell receptor beta chains from one sample, sequenced in a study of blood T cell repertoires in COVID-19. Sequencing was performed with immunoSEQ multiplex PCR; in TCRdb, only in-frame clones are kept and a portion is missing. The data hold approximately 74,000 clones, with 80% to 95% observed a single time. The specimen was peripheral blood. These receptors originate from a woman between 55 and 75 years old with active COVID-19. Each CDR3 is given with its conserved first and last residue. The order of the fields is clone size, CDR3 length, J gene, V gene, D gene, CDR3 protein, CDR3 DNA. The D gene is left open where the match is weak. Rows may omit the clone size; those that give it use once, few, many or a size class.

>-|15|TRBJ2-1|TRBV18|-
CASNGDGRYNNEQFF
TGTGCCAGCAATGGAGACGGGAGATACAACAATGAGCAGTTCTTC
>-|14|TRBJ2-7|TRBV7-8|-
CASSLGQAIYEQYF
TGTGCCAGCAGCTTAGGACAGGCAATCTACGAGCAGTACTTC
>once|13|TRBJ2-1|TRBV5-4|-
CASSLRTVNEQFF
TGTGCCAGCAGCCTCCGGACAGTCAATGAGCAGTTCTTC
>-|15|TRBJ1-5|TRBV24-1|TRBD1
CATSGAGTGNQPQHF
TGTGCCACCAGTGGTGCCGGGACAGGGAATCAGCCCCAGCATTTT
>-|10|TRBJ2-1|TRBV12-3/TRBV12-4|-
CASTDNEQFF
TGTGCCAGCACCGACAATGAGCAGTTCTTC
>-|13|TRBJ1-5|TRBV27|-
CASSLSRSQPQHF
TGTGCCAGCAGTTTATCGAGGAGTCAGCCCCAGCATTTT
>-|13|TRBJ1-2|TRBV9|-
CASSPQGAGGYTF
TGTGCCAGCAGCCCTCAAGGGGCGGGGGGCTACACCTTC
>-|13|TRBJ2-7|TRBV15|TRBD1
CATSRDRTNEQYF
TGTGCCACCAGCAGGGACAGGACAAACGAGCAGTACTTC
>-|15|TRBJ2-7|TRBV5-1|-
CASSLDVGGSYEQYF
TGCGCCAGCAGCTTGGATGTAGGGGGCTCCTACGAGCAGTACTTC
>-|13|TRBJ1-2|TRBV27|-
CASSTTGFYGYTF
TGTGCCAGCAGCACTACAGGATTCTATGGCTACACCTTC
>-|16|TRBJ2-7|TRBV25-1|TRBD2
CASSESFSGRGYEQYF
TGTGCCAGCAGTGAATCATTCAGCGGGAGGGGGTACGAGCAGTACTTC
>-|11|TRBJ1-1|TRBV3-1/TRBV3-2|-
CASRLNTEAFF
TGTGCCAGTCGTCTGAACACTGAAGCTTTCTTT
>-|13|TRBJ2-2|TRBV7-9|-
CASSFVGAGELFF
TGTGCCAGCAGCTTTGTAGGGGCCGGGGAGCTGTTTTTT
>-|14|TRBJ1-2|TRBV28|-
CASSLWAGSGSYTF
TGTGCCAGCAGTTTATGGGCAGGGAGCGGGAGCTACACCTTC
>-|12|TRBJ1-4|TRBV30|-
CAFRELGEKLFF
TGTGCCTTCCGGGAACTGGGAGAAAAACTGTTTTTT
>once|14|TRBJ2-7|TRBV10-3|TRBD1
CAISETGESPEQYF
TGTGCCATCAGTGAGACAGGGGAATCCCCCGAGCAGTACTTC
>-|15|TRBJ2-7|TRBV2|TRBD2
CASRIIAGLEYEQYF
TGTGCCAGCAGGATAATAGCGGGACTCGAGTACGAGCAGTACTTC
>-|13|TRBJ2-7|TRBV7-2|TRBD1
CASSSRAGQGKYF
TGTGCCAGCAGCTCCCGTGCAGGACAGGGCAAGTACTTC
>-|14|TRBJ2-2|TRBV24-1|TRBD1
CATRGQGRTGELFF
TGTGCCACCAGGGGACAGGGGAGAACCGGGGAGCTGTTTTTT
>-|15|TRBJ1-2|TRBV7-9|-
CASSLQGPLDGGYTF
TGTGCCAGCAGCTTACAGGGGCCCCTGGACGGTGGCTACACCTTC
>once|14|TRBJ1-4|TRBV28|-
CASTDGKGLRKLFF
TGTGCCAGCACCGACGGGAAAGGGTTGCGAAAACTGTTTTTT
>-|15|TRBJ2-3|TRBV7-2|-
CASSALASNTDTQYF
TGTGCCAGCAGCGCCCTAGCGAGTAACACAGATACGCAGTATTTT
>-|16|TRBJ2-2|TRBV9|TRBD2
CASSVTSGGYTGELFF
TGTGCCAGCAGCGTAACTAGCGGGGGATACACCGGGGAGCTGTTTTTT
>-|15|TRBJ2-7|TRBV7-8|TRBD2
CASSPGTSGSYEQYF
TGTGCCAGCAGCCCAGGGACTAGCGGGAGTTACGAGCAGTACTTC
>-|15|TRBJ1-4|TRBV7-2|TRBD1
CASSIDRGLGEKLFF
TGTGCCAGCAGCATCGACAGGGGTTTGGGTGAAAAACTGTTTTTT
>few|12|TRBJ1-5|TRBV28|-
CASSLLRQPQHF
TGTGCCAGCAGTTTATTGCGTCAGCCCCAGCATTTT
>-|15|TRBJ2-7|TRBV18|TRBD1
CASSPRTGFAYEQYF
TGTGCCAGCTCACCGAGGACAGGATTCGCCTACGAGCAGTACTTC
>-|13|TRBJ2-1|TRBV15|TRBD2
CATSRVRGGTAFF
TGTGCCACCAGCAGAGTCCGGGGGGGGACCGCGTTCTTC
>-|14|TRBJ1-5|TRBV30|-
CAWSAVQGNQPQHF
TGTGCCTGGAGTGCGGTACAGGGCAATCAGCCCCAGCATTTT
>-|14|TRBJ2-7|TRBV5-1|TRBD2
CASSFGREGNEQYF
TGCGCCAGCAGCTTTGGGCGGGAGGGTAACGAGCAGTACTTC
>-|14|TRBJ1-1|TRBV28|-
CASSFLGGRGEAFF
TGTGCCAGCAGTTTCCTGGGGGGGAGGGGTGAAGCTTTCTTT
>-|16|TRBJ2-3|TRBV19|-
CASSAQGTTFTDTQYF
TGTGCCAGTAGTGCCCAGGGGACTACATTCACAGATACGCAGTATTTT
>-|15|TRBJ1-2|TRBV7-2|-
CASSPKAGPNYGYTF
TGTGCCAGCAGCCCGAAGGCAGGGCCTAACTATGGCTACACCTTC
>once|11|TRBJ2-7|TRBV20-1|-
CSGPIDDEQYF
TGCAGTGGGCCAATTGATGACGAGCAGTACTTC
>-|16|TRBJ1-3|TRBV29-1|-
CSVEKASGNEGNTIYF
TGCAGCGTTGAGAAGGCCAGCGGGAACGAGGGAAACACCATATATTTT
>-|13|TRBJ1-5|TRBV6-2/TRBV6-3|-
CASSRGSNQPQHF
TGTGCCAGCAGCCGCGGGTCTAATCAGCCCCAGCATTTT
>-|15|TRBJ2-7|TRBV5-6|-
CASSLVLTRGDEQYF
TGTGCCAGCAGCTTGGTGCTGACTAGAGGGGACGAGCAGTACTTC
>once|14|TRBJ1-4|TRBV2|-
CASSSQGGVEKLFF
TGTGCCAGCAGTTCCCAGGGTGGTGTTGAAAAACTGTTTTTT
>-|14|TRBJ1-1|TRBV27|-
CASSSPRVGPEAFF
TGTGCCAGCAGTTCACCTCGGGTGGGTCCTGAAGCTTTCTTT
>-|17|TRBJ1-4|TRBV11-2|TRBD1
CASSLDLVGTGNEKLFF
TGTGCCAGCAGCTTAGATCTTGTGGGGACAGGGAATGAAAAACTGTTTTTT
>-|13|TRBJ1-1|TRBV9|-
CASSDHSYTEAFF
TGTGCCAGCAGTGACCACAGTTACACTGAAGCTTTCTTT
>-|18|TRBJ2-7|TRBV18|TRBD2
CASSPLRASGSLGNEQYF
TGTGCCAGCTCACCCCTGAGGGCTAGCGGGAGTCTGGGGAACGAGCAGTACTTC
>-|23|TRBJ1-2|TRBV13|TRBD1
CASSPLRDRLDREGEGANYGYTF
TGTGCCAGCAGCCCCCTCAGGGACAGGCTAGACAGGGAAGGTGAGGGTGCTAACTATGGCTACACCTTC
>once|14|TRBJ1-2|TRBV27|TRBD1
CASRGTGTNYGYTF
TGTGCCAGCAGGGGGACAGGGACAAACTATGGCTACACCTTC
>-|11|TRBJ2-7|TRBV7-2|-
CASSFSYEQYF
TGTGCCAGCAGCTTTAGTTACGAGCAGTACTTC
>-|17|TRBJ2-1|TRBV3-1/TRBV3-2|-
CASSQGLGVRSYNEQFF
TGTGCCAGCAGCCAAGGATTGGGAGTTCGGTCCTACAATGAGCAGTTCTTC
>-|17|TRBJ1-1|TRBV28|-
CASSLWSSATRNTEAFF
TGTGCCAGCAGTTTATGGTCCAGCGCAACACGGAACACTGAAGCTTTCTTT
>-|13|TRBJ2-3|TRBV2|TRBD2
CASGLAGLDTQYF
TGTGCCAGCGGACTAGCGGGATTAGATACGCAGTATTTT
>once|14|TRBJ2-1|TRBV9|-
CASSVRQANNEQFF
TGTGCCAGCAGCGTCAGACAGGCGAACAATGAGCAGTTCTTC
>-|16|TRBJ2-5|TRBV5-1|TRBD2
CASSVMTSGSSETQYF
TGCGCCAGCAGCGTCATGACTAGCGGGAGTTCGGAGACCCAGTACTTC
>-|15|TRBJ1-3|TRBV18|-
CASSPTTGSGNTIYF
TGTGCCAGCTCACCGACGACAGGCTCTGGAAACACCATATATTTT
>-|12|TRBJ2-3|TRBV5-1|TRBD1
CASSRQGDTQYF
TGCGCCAGCAGCCGACAGGGGGATACGCAGTATTTT
>-|12|TRBJ1-5|TRBV6-6|-
CASGGEYQPQHF
TGTGCCAGCGGGGGGGAGTATCAGCCCCAGCATTTT